The 11 T cell receptor beta chains given below trace back to one sample, sequenced in a study of cytomegalovirus exposure and HLA in healthy donors. Use of 60 Vbeta and 13 Jbeta primers characterized the PCR. The assay was immunoSEQ multiplex PCR, and TCRdb's table has in-frame clones only and misses some. The table shows roughly 120,000 clones, with 81% occurring only once. Sequencing was carried out using PBMCs. The receptors stem from a woman between 35 and 50 years old in good health and CMV-seronegative.

The gene calls are TRBV13 and TRBJ2-1; 8 bases fit TRBD2. This CDR3 is 16 amino acids long. Germline CDR1 and CDR2: PRHDT and FYEKMQ (reference sequence). Trimming removed 5 bases from V and 5 bases from J; junction bases left unmatched: 11. Here the CDR3 DNA reads TGTGCCAGCAGCCTCCGCCTAGCGGGCCCAAACAATGAGCAGTTCTTC. Translating it yields CASSLRLAGPNNEQFF.

Here the CDR3 DNA reads TGCGCCAGCAGCTTGGAACAGGGGAAGGCAGATACGCAGTATTTT. It encodes CASSLEQGKADTQYF. V gene TRBV5-1 combines with J gene TRBJ2-3, with 7 bases that match TRBD1. Germline V lookup: CDR1 SGHRS, CDR2 YFSETQ. The V segment lost 0 bases and the J segment 4 bases; nucleotides outside the gene matches: 5. CDR3 length: 15 amino acids.

In its sample, this clone was seen once. The chain is built from TRBV9 and TRBJ2-1; D is possibly TRBD2 (5 bases). The CDR3 is 14 amino acids. V lost 3 bases and J 5 bases, leaving 12 bases between the germline ends. Germline values: CDR1 SGDLS, CDR2 YYNGEE. CDR3 DNA: TGTGCCAGCAGCGGTAGTTGGGAGAACAATGAGCAGTTCTTC. Protein product: CASSGSWENNEQFF.

This chain uses TRBV27 with TRBJ2-1, with D perhaps matching TRBD2 (6 bases). The length of the CDR3 is 16 residues. Germline loops: CDR1 MNHEY, CDR2 SMNVEV (reference sequence). The ends were cut back, 4 bases at V and 1 base at J, with 14 bases in the middle. CDR3 DNA: TGTGCCAGCAGTTCTAGGCGGGACGGATCCTACAATGAGCAGTTCTTC. It is translated as CASSSRRDGSYNEQFF.

The J gene is TRBJ2-1, the V gene TRBV4-2; 9 bases match TRBD1. There are 16 residues in the CDR3. Germline assignment: CDR1 LGHNA and CDR2 YNFKEQ. V shed 3 bases and J 8 bases; nucleotides not matched to a gene: 11. The CDR3 DNA reads TGTGCCAGCAGCCACCTACCGGGACAGGGCTTAGATGAGCAGTTCTTC. It yields the protein CASSHLPGQGLDEQFF.

The rearrangement uses TRBV2 and TRBJ2-5, with D uncertain. The CDR3 is made up of 15 amino acids. The V gene lost 0 bases and the J gene lost 0 bases, with 8 bases spanning the gap. Germline CDR1 SNHLY, CDR2 FYNNEI. CDR3: CASSEAPLYQETQYF. CDR3 nucleotides: TGTGCCAGCAGTGAAGCGCCACTTTACCAAGAGACCCAGTACTTC.

The chain joins TRBV7-2 to TRBJ2-2; 10 bases line up with TRBD1. The CDR3 runs 17 residues. The junction had 11 bases not matched to a gene; V was cut back by 4 bases and J by 6 bases. CDR1 is SGHTA and CDR2 is FQGNSA in the germline V gene. The CDR3 spells CASSWGQGPKFPGELFF. CDR3 nucleotide sequence: TGTGCCAGCAGCTGGGGACAGGGGCCCAAGTTTCCCGGGGAGCTGTTTTTT.

A remark on this clone: Mismatch with germline at one junction end may stem from a read error. Additional DNA sequences in this sample encode the identical CDR3. This chain connects TRBV5-8 to TRBJ2-7; tentative D call: TRBD2 (5 bases). Germline V gives CDR1 SGHTS, CDR2 YDEGEE. The CDR3 spans 14 residues. The CDR3 loop reads CASSLHGDSYEQYF. The CDR3, as DNA: TGCGCCAGCAGCCTCCACGGGGACTCCTACGAGCAGTACTTC.

This clone was observed a few times. CDR3 DNA sequence: TGTGCCAGCAGTGAAGCGGCCGGGATCACTGAAGCTTTCTTT. Translating gives CASSEAAGITEAFF. The gene calls are TRBV6-1 and TRBJ1-1, with D unclear. Per the germline V gene, CDR1 is MNHNS and CDR2 is SASEGT. This CDR3 contains 14 residues. The V gene lost 0 bases and the J gene lost 4 bases, with 9 bases spanning the gap.

The chain joins TRBV7-2 to TRBJ1-2; D is possibly TRBD1 (6 bases). The CDR3 extends over 17 amino acids. Germline-derived CDR1 and CDR2 are SGHTA and FQGNSA. V was clipped by 6 bases and J by 0 bases, with 20 bases between them. The CDR3: CASSWGTLRGTNYGYTF. Written as DNA, the CDR3 is TGTGCCAGCAGTTGGGGAACCCTCAGGGGCACTAACTATGGCTACACCTTC.

CDR3 protein: CASSGGGGGPGNTIYF. In DNA form, the CDR3 reads TGTGCCAGCAGCGGGGGGGGTGGAGGCCCTGGAAACACCATATATTTT. The chain joins TRBV9 to TRBJ1-3; a weak D match, TRBD1 (5 bases). CDR1 SGDLS and CDR2 YYNGEE come from the germline V gene. V lost 3 bases to trimming and J lost 2 bases, with 15 bases between them. The CDR3 consists of 16 residues.